This T cell receptor beta chain was observed in a study of blood T cell repertoires in COVID-19. About the research overall: Acute and convalescent COVID-19 samples came from the United States, Italy and Spain. PBMCs, B-cell-depleted T cells, or T cells provided the cDNA or gDNA that made up the material.

CDR3 length equals 12 residues. Per the germline V gene, CDR1 is KGHSH and CDR2 is LQKENI. V gave up 6 bases and J gave up 4 bases, with 7 bases separating them. Authors' data handling: Counts of nucleated cells, estimated from reference gene primer amplification, were obtained. Generated by immunoSEQ multiplex PCR, the TCRdb table keeps only in-frame clones and is missing some. V, J and clone size are those of that table, while D and trimming were read from the DNA. The data show 120,000 to 150,000 clones, approximately 80% seen once. The clonotype was recovered from a human donor in a cohort sampled during active COVID-19. This chain connects TRBV18 to TRBJ2-1; D unclear. Sequenced input: peripheral blood. Here the CDR3 reads CASSRNYNEQFF. CDR3 in DNA: TGTGCCAGCTCGCGGAATTACAATGAGCAGTTCTTC.